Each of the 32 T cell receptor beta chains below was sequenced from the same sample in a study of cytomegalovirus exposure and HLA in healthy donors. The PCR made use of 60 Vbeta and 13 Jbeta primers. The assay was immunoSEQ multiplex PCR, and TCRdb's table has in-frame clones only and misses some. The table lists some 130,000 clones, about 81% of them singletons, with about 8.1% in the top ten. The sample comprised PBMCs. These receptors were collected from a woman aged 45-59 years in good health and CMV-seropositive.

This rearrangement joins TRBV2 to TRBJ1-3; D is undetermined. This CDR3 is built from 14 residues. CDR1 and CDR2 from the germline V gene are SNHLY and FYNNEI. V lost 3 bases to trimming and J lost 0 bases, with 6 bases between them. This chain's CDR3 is CASSESNSGNTIYF. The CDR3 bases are TGTGCCAGCAGTGAGAGTAACTCTGGAAACACCATATATTTT.

This chain's CDR3 is CAARGGADLNTEAFF. CDR3 DNA sequence: TGTGCCGCCCGTGGGGGGGCAGATCTGAACACTGAAGCTTTCTTT. The V call is TRBV5-4, the J call TRBJ1-1; tentative D call: TRBD1 (6 bases). The germline CDR1 and CDR2 sequences are SGHNT and YYREEE (reference sequence). V dropped 10 bases and J dropped 0 bases, with 19 bases sitting between them. The CDR3 consists of 15 residues.

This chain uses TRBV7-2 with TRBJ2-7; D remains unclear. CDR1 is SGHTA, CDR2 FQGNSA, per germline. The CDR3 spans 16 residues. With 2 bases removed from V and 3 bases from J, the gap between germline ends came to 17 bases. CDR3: CASSLIQAVPLYEQYF. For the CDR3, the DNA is TGTGCCAGCAGCTTAATTCAGGCCGTGCCCCTCTACGAGCAGTACTTC.

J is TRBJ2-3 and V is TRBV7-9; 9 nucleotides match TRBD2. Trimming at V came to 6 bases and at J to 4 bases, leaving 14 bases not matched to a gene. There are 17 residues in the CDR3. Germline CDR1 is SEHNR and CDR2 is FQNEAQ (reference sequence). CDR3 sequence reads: CASSGGGEAGNSDTQYF. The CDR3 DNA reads TGTGCCAGCAGTGGCGGGGGGGAAGCGGGGAACTCAGATACGCAGTATTTT.

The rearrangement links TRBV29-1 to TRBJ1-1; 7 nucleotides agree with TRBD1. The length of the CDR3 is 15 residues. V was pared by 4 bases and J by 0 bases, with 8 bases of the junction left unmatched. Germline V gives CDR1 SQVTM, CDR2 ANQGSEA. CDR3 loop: CSVGQGFFMNTEAFF. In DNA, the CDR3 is TGCAGCGTTGGACAGGGCTTTTTCATGAACACTGAAGCTTTCTTT.

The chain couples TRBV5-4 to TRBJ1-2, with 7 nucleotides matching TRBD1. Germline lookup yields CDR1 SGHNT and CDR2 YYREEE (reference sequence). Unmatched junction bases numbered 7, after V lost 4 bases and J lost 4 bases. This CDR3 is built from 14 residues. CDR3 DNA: TGTGCCAGCAGCCTAAGACAGGGCGGCTATGGCTACACCTTC. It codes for CASSLRQGGYGYTF.

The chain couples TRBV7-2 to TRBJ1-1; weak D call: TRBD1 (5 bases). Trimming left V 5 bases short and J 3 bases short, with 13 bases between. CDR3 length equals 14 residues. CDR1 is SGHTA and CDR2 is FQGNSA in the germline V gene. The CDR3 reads CASSMTARYTEAFF. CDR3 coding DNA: TGTGCCAGCAGCATGACAGCCCGTTACACTGAAGCTTTCTTT.

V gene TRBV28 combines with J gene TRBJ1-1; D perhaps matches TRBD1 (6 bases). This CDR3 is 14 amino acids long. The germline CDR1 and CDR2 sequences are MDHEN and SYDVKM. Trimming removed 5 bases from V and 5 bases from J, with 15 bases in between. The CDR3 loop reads CASSPQGFYTEAFF. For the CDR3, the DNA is TGTGCCAGCAGTCCCCAGGGGTTCTATACTGAAGCTTTCTTT. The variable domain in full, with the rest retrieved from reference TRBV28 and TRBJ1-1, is DVKVTQSSRYLVKRTGEKVFLECVQDMDHENMFWYRQDPGLGLRLIYFSYDVKMKEKGDIPEGYSVSREKKERFSLILESASTNQTSMYLCASSPQGFYTEAFFGQGTRLTVV.

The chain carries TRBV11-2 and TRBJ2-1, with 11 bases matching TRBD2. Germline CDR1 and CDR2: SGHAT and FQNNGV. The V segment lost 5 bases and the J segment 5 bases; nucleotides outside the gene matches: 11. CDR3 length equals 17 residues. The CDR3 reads CASSPSTSGGGNNEQFF. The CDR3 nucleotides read TGTGCCAGCAGCCCATCAACTAGCGGGGGAGGAAACAATGAGCAGTTCTTC.

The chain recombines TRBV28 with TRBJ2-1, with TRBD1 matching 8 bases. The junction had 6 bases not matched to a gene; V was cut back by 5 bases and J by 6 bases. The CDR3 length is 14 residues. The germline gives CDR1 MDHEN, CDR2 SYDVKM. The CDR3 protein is CASSPLDRGNEQFF. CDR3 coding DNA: TGTGCCAGCAGTCCACTCGACAGGGGCAATGAGCAGTTCTTC.

CDR3 DNA sequence: TGTGCCAGCAGCAACAGGGGTGGTGGCTATGGCTACACCTTC. It encodes CASSNRGGGYGYTF. The genes are TRBV7-2 and TRBJ1-2; 7 positions match TRBD1. This CDR3 contains 14 residues. V lost 5 bases and J lost 4; bases outside the gene matches: 7. Germline assignment: CDR1 SGHTA and CDR2 FQGNSA.

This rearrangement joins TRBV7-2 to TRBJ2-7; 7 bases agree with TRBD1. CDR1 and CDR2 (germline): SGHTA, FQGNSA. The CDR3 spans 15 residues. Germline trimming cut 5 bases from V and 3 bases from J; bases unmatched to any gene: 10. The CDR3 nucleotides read TGTGCCAGCAGCGCCGACCCGGGACAGATCTACGAGCAGTACTTC. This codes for CASSADPGQIYEQYF.

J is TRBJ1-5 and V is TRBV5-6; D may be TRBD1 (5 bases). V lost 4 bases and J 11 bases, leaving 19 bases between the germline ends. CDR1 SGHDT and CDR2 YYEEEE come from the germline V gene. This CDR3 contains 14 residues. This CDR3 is CASSPKGFINSQHF. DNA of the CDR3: TGTGCCAGCAGCCCCAAGGGGTTTATCAACTCCCAGCATTTT.

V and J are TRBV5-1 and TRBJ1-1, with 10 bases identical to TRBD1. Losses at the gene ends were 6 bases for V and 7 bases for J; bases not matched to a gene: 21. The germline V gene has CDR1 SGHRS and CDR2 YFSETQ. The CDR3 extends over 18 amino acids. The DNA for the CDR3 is TGCGCCAGCACACTCGACGGGACAGGGGCGCCTTGGCCTCTTGAAGCTTTCTTT. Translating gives CASTLDGTGAPWPLEAFF.

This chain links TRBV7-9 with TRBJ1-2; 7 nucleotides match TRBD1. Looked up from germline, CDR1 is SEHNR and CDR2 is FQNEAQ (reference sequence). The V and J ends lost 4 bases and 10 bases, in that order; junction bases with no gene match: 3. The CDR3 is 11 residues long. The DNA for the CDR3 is TGTGCCAGCAGCTCCACAGGGGACTACACCTTC. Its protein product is CASSSTGDYTF.

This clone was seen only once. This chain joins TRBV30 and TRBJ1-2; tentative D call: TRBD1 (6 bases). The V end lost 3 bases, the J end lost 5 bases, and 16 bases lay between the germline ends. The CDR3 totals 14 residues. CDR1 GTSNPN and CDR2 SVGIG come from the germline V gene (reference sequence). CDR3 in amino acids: CAWSANFRGYGYTF. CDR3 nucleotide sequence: TGTGCCTGGAGCGCTAACTTTAGGGGGTATGGCTACACCTTC. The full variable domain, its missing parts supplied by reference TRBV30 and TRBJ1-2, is SQTIHQWPATLVQPVGSPLSLECTVEGTSNPNLYWYRQAAGRGLQLLFYSVGIGQISSEVPQNLSASRPQDRQFILSSKKLLLSDSGFYLCAWSANFRGYGYTFGSGTRLTVV.

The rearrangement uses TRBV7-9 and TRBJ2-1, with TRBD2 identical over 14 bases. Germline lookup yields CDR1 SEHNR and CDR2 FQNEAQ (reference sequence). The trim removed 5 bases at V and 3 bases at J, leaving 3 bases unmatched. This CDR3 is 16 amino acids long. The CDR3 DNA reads TGTGCCAGCAGCCTCGGGACTAGCGGGAGCTACAATGAGCAGTTCTTC. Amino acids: CASSLGTSGSYNEQFF.

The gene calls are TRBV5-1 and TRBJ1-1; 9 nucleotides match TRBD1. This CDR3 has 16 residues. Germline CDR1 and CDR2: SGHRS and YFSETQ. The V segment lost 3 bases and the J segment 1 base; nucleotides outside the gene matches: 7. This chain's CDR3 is CASSSLTGGTNTEAFF. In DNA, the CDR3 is TGCGCCAGCAGCTCATTAACAGGGGGCACGAACACTGAAGCTTTCTTT.

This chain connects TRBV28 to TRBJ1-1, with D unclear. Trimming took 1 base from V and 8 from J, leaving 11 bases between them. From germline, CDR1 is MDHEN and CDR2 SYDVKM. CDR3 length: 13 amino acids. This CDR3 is CASSLSHGTEAFF. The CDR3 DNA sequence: TGTGCCAGCAGTTTATCGCACGGTACGGAAGCTTTCTTT.

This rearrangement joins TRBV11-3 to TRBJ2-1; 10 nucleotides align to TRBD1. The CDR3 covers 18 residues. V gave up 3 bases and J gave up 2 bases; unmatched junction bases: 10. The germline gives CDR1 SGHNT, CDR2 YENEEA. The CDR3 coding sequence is TGTGCCAGCAGCTTGACAGATACCGGGACAGGGGCCTACAATGAGCAGTTCTTC. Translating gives CASSLTDTGTGAYNEQFF.

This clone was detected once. CDR3 amino acids: CAISDNLGNTLAKNIQYF. DNA of the CDR3: TGTGCCATCAGTGATAATCTCGGGAACACCTTAGCCAAAAACATTCAGTACTTC. The chain combines TRBV10-3 with TRBJ2-4; D may be TRBD2 (5 bases). Trimming took off 3 bases at V and 0 bases at J, with 18 bases between the two ends. This CDR3 region has 18 residues. CDR1 is ENHRY, CDR2 SYGVKD, per germline.

This CDR3 is CSVGSPRTGAEQYF. The CDR3 bases are TGCAGCGTGGGGAGCCCGAGGACAGGGGCCGAGCAGTACTTC. The chain recombines TRBV29-1 with TRBJ2-7; 9 nucleotides agree with TRBD1. The germline V gene encodes CDR1 SQVTM and CDR2 ANQGSEA. This CDR3 is 14 amino acids long. After removal of 6 bases from V and 6 bases from J, the junction contained 12 bases not matched to a gene.

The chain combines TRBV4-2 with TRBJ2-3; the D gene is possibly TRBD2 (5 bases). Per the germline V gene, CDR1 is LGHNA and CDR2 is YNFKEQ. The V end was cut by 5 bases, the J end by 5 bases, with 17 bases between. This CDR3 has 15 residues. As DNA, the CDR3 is TGTGCCAGCAGCTATTCACTAGGGAAGAAAGATACGCAGTATTTT. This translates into CASSYSLGKKDTQYF.

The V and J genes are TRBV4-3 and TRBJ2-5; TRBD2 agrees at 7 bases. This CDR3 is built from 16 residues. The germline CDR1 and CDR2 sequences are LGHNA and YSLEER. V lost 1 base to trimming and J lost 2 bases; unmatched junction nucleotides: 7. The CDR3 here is CASSQGRSAGQETQYF. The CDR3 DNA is TGCGCCAGCAGCCAAGGTCGATCAGCGGGGCAAGAGACCCAGTACTTC.

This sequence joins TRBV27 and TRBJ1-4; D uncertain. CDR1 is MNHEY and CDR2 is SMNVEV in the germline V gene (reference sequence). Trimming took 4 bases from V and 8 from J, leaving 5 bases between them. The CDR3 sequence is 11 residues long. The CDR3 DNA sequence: TGTGCCAGCAGTTCCGGGGAAAAACTGTTTTTT. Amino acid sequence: CASSSGEKLFF.

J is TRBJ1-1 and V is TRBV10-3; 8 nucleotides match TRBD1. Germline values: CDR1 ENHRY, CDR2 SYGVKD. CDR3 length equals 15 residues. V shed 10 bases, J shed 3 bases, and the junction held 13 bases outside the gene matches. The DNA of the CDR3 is TGTGCCACATCACAGGGGGAGAGGTCGGACACTGAAGCTTTCTTT. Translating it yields CATSQGERSDTEAFF.

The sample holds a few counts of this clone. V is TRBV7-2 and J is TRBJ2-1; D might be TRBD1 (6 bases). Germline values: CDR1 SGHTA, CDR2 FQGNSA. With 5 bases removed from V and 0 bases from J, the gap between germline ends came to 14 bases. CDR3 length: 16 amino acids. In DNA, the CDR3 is TGTGCCAGCAGCACGACAGGATCTAGCTCCTACAATGAGCAGTTCTTC. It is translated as CASSTTGSSSYNEQFF.

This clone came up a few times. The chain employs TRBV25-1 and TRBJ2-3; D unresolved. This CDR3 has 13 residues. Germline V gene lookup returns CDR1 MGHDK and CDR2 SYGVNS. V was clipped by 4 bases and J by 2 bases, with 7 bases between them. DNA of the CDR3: TGTGCCAGCAGTGCCGGGTTCACAGATACGCAGTATTTT. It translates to CASSAGFTDTQYF.

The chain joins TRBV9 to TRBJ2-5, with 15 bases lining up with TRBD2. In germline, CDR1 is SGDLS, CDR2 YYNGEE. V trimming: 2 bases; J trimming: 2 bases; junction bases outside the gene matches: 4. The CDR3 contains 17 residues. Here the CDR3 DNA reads TGTGCCAGCAGCGTCGGACTAGCGGGGGGGCTTCAAGAGACCCAGTACTTC. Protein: CASSVGLAGGLQETQYF.

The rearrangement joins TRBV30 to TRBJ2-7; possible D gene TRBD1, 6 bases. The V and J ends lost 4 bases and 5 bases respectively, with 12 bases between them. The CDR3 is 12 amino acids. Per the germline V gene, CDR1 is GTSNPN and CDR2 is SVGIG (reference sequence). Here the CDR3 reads CAWNLQGDEQYF. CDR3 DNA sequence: TGTGCCTGGAATCTACAGGGCGACGAGCAGTACTTC.

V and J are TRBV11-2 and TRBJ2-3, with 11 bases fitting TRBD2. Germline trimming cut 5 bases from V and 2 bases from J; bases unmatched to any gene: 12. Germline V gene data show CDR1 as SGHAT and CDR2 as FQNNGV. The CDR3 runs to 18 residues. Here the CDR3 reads CASSNPTKLAGDTDTQYF. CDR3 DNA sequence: TGTGCCAGCAGCAACCCGACAAAACTAGCGGGAGACACAGATACGCAGTATTTT.

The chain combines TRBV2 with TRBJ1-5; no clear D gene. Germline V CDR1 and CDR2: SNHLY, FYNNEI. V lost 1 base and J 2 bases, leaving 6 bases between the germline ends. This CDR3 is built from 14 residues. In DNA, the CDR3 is TGTGCCAGCAGTGAAGTCACGGGCAATCAGCCCCAGCATTTT. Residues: CASSEVTGNQPQHF.